The source of this T cell receptor beta chain is a study of blood T cell repertoires in COVID-19. Germline-derived CDR1 and CDR2 are SGHDT and YYEEEE. The CDR3 has 13 residues. The ends were cut back, 0 bases at V and 10 bases at J, with 13 bases in the middle. Authors' analysis steps: It was from reference gene primer amplification that nucleated cell counts were estimated. Measured with immunoSEQ multiplex PCR; TCRdb has only the in-frame clones, and not every one. V, J and clone size were drawn from that table, and D and trimming were deduced from the DNA. The sample lists about 370,000 clones; just over 90% were seen once.

Sequenced material: PBMCs or T cells enriched from blood (not recorded which). The sequence derives from a woman aged 40 to 55 who had been exposed to COVID-19. V usage is TRBV5-6 and J usage is TRBJ1-1; D is possibly TRBD1 (6 bases). In nucleotides, the CDR3 is TGTGCCAGCAGCTTGGCCGGGACAATGAGAGCTTTCTTT. Protein sequence: CASSLAGTMRAFF.